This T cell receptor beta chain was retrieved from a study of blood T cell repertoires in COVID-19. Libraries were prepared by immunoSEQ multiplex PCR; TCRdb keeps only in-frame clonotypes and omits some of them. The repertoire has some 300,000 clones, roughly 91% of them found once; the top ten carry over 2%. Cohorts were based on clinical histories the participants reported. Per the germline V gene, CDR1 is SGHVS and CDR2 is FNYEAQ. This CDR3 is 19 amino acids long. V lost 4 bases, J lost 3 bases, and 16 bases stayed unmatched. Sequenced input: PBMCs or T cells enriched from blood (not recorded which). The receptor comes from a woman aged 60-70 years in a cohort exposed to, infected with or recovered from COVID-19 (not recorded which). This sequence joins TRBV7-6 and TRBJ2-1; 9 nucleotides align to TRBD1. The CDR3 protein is CASSSGQGFGSARYNEQFF. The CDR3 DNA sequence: TGTGCCAGCAGCTCGGGACAGGGCTTCGGTAGCGCCCGCTACAATGAGCAGTTCTTC.